Below are 6 T cell receptor beta chains sequenced from a single sample in a study of shared clonotypes between healthy human individuals. The data were produced by immunoSEQ multiplex PCR, yet TCRdb's version contains in-frame clones alone and is incomplete. Here the sample spans some 2.1 million clones, just under 95% being singletons. CD8 cells regarded as naive lacked CD45RO, were positively chosen for CCR7, and omitted terminally differentiated effector memory CD45RA+ cells. The sequenced material came from naive CD8+ T cells from PBMCs. These receptor sequences come from a man between 18 and 29 years old in good health. Some clones in this sample may be carry-over from other donors' samples.

The chain has TRBV27 and TRBJ2-3; possibly TRBD2 for D (5 bases). The germline V and J ends were trimmed by 6 bases and 1 base, with 11 bases remaining between them. CDR1 is MNHEY and CDR2 is SMNVEV in the germline V gene (reference sequence). The CDR3 is made up of 14 amino acids. Here the CDR3 reads CASRATRGTDTQYF. In DNA form, the CDR3 reads TGTGCCAGCAGAGCCACGCGGGGCACAGATACGCAGTATTTT.

The chain carries TRBV19 and TRBJ2-1, with 11 bases aligning to TRBD2. J lost 3 bases, V lost 3 bases, and 16 bases had no gene match. CDR3 length: 20 residues. Germline-derived CDR1 and CDR2 are LNHDA and SQIVND (reference sequence). CDR3 region: CASSIHLAGQGLAGYNEQFF. In nucleotides, the CDR3 is TGTGCCAGTAGTATTCACCTCGCAGGGCAAGGACTAGCGGGCTACAATGAGCAGTTCTTC.

Regarding this clone: The sample holds other DNA sequences that translate to the same CDR3. The gene calls are TRBV11-2 and TRBJ2-3; D might be TRBD2 (5 bases). V was shortened by 5 bases and J by 1 base, with 7 bases between the two germline ends. CDR3 size: 13 residues. CDR1 is SGHAT, CDR2 FQNNGV, per germline. In DNA form, the CDR3 reads TGTGCCAGCAGCCCCGGGGGCACAGATACGCAGTATTTT. Translating gives CASSPGGTDTQYF.

The chain recombines TRBV9 with TRBJ2-7; 8 bases agree with TRBD2. J lost 1 base, V lost 1 base, and 4 bases had no gene match. In germline, CDR1 is SGDLS, CDR2 YYNGEE. The CDR3 has 15 residues. The CDR3: CASSVSVAGSYEQYF. Written as DNA, the CDR3 is TGTGCCAGCAGCGTATCAGTAGCGGGATCCTACGAGCAGTACTTC.

J is TRBJ2-5 and V is TRBV28, with TRBD1 matching over 7 bases. The V gene end was trimmed by 3 bases and the J gene end by 2 bases; junction bases not matched to a gene: 6. The CDR3 length is 15 residues. CDR1 and CDR2 (germline): MDHEN, SYDVKM. DNA of the CDR3: TGTGCCAGCAGTTTTTTCCCGGGACAGCAAGAGACCCAGTACTTC. This translates into CASSFFPGQQETQYF.

In nucleotides, the CDR3 is TGTGCCAGCAGCTCTGAACCGGGCAGGGGAACCTACGAGCAGTACTTC. This translates into CASSSEPGRGTYEQYF. The V call is TRBV7-8, the J call TRBJ2-7, with D perhaps TRBD1 (6 bases). This CDR3 comprises 16 residues. CDR1 and CDR2 from the germline V gene are SGHVS and FQNEAQ. The V end lost 4 bases, the J end lost 2 bases, and 18 bases lay between the germline ends.